Detailed here is one TCR beta chain. This sample was taken from a study of blood T cell repertoires in COVID-19. Authors' data handling: The authors estimated nucleated cell counts from reference gene primer amplification. The protocol was immunoSEQ multiplex PCR, while the TCRdb copy is restricted to in-frame clones and leaves out a portion. The V and J calls and clone size are taken from that table; D and trimming were inferred from the DNA. Among some 52,000 clones listed, around 84% were seen once. The CDR3 runs to 17 residues. Germline V lookup: CDR1 LGHNA, CDR2 YNFKEQ. Unmatched junction bases numbered 9, after V lost 0 bases and J lost 4 bases.

The chain combines TRBV4-2 with TRBJ2-1; TRBD2 agrees at 7 bases. The sample comprised peripheral blood. The receptor's source is a man aged 45 to 65 with acute or convalescent COVID-19. CDR3 coding DNA: TGTGCCAGCAGCCAAGATAAGGTGCGGGAGTCGTACAATGAGCAGTTCTTC. It is translated as CASSQDKVRESYNEQFF.